A selection of T cell receptor beta chains follows, all from one sample in a study of beta chain features in type 1 diabetes. This table comes from immunoSEQ multiplex PCR, and its TCRdb copy is limited to in-frame clones, with some not included. This table holds around 430,000 clones, over 25% found once. The sample consisted of naive CD4+ T cells from blood. All receptors derive from a man aged 18 to 29 in good health. CDR3s include the opening cysteine and the closing phenylalanine or tryptophan. Each record gives: V gene, D gene, clone size, J gene, CDR3 protein, CDR3 DNA. The D gene is left open where the match is weak. The size field is filled for only some rows; it gives once, few, many or a size class.

>TRBV25-1|.|few|TRBJ2-3
CASSELKGVTDTQYF
TGTGCCAGCAGTGAACTGAAAGGGGTCACAGATACGCAGTATTTT
>TRBV5-1|.|few|TRBJ2-6
CASSFLRGANVLTF
TGCGCCAGCAGCTTCCTCCGGGGGGCCAACGTCCTGACTTTC
>TRBV18|.|.|TRBJ2-1
CASRVDLINEQFF
TGTGCCAGCCGTGTGGACCTCATCAATGAGCAGTTCTTC
>TRBV30|TRBD2|few|TRBJ2-2
CAWSQGGRTNTGELFF
TGTGCCTGGAGCCAGGGCGGGAGAACGAACACCGGGGAGCTGTTTTTT
>TRBV30|.|.|TRBJ2-7
CAWARVGYEQYF
TGTGCCTGGGCTCGTGTTGGATACGAGCAGTACTTC
>TRBV30|TRBD2|.|TRBJ2-2
CAWRVAGGNTGELFF
TGTGCCTGGAGAGTGGCGGGAGGGAACACCGGGGAGCTGTTTTTT
>TRBV19|.|few|TRBJ2-2
CASSRTGGWAGELFF
TGTGCCAGTAGCAGAACTGGAGGGTGGGCCGGGGAGCTGTTTTTT
>TRBV30|.|.|TRBJ1-2
CAWRLNYGYTF
TGTGCCTGGAGGCTAAACTATGGCTACACCTTC
>TRBV10-3|.|.|TRBJ2-7
CAISESGKYEQYF
TGTGCCATCAGTGAGTCGGGCAAGTACGAGCAGTACTTC
>TRBV5-1|.|.|TRBJ2-3
CASSEPGGTQYF
TGCGCCAGCAGCGAGCCGGGGGGCACGCAGTATTTT
>TRBV14|TRBD2|.|TRBJ2-1
CASSPGTSGSGNEQFF
TGTGCCAGCAGCCCTGGGACTAGCGGGAGTGGGAATGAGCAGTTCTTC
>TRBV10-3|.|.|TRBJ2-3
CAVHTDTQYF
TGTGCCGTCCACACAGATACGCAGTATTTT
>TRBV30|TRBD1|few|TRBJ1-2
CAWSKTTGRYGYTF
TGTGCCTGGAGCAAAACGACAGGGCGATATGGCTACACCTTC
>TRBV7-9|.|.|TRBJ2-7
CASSLGVRESEQYF
TGTGCCAGCAGCTTAGGGGTCCGGGAGTCCGAGCAGTACTTC
>TRBV15|.|.|TRBJ2-3
CATSRRAATDTQYF
TGTGCCACCAGCAGGAGGGCAGCCACAGATACGCAGTATTTT